This passage covers 13 T cell receptor beta chains from one sample sequenced in a study of T cell changes during pregnancy in multiple sclerosis (dated by TCRdb to between 2019 and 2020). Libraries were built with the immunoSEQ multiplex PCR assay. TCRdb mirrors the immuneACCESS table, restricted to in-frame sequences. Some clones are absent from its copies; in checked studies, under half trace to an unresolved V gene, and the reason for the others is unknown. The sample table records tens of thousands of clones; just over 90% of these occur just once. 1% to 1.5% of the sample comes from the top ten. Sequenced here: peripheral blood, sampled before pregnancy. Receptor source: a female donor with multiple sclerosis, enrolled in a pregnancy study.

The gene calls are TRBV5-1 and TRBJ2-7; D might be TRBD1 (7 bases). This CDR3 has 13 amino acids. V shed 0 bases and J shed 5 bases, with 9 bases lying between them. CDR1 is SGHRS, CDR2 YFSETQ, per germline. The CDR3 DNA sequence: TGCGCCAGCAGCTTGGCCAGGGGGGACGAGCAGTACTTC. It encodes CASSLARGDEQYF.

V gene TRBV18 combines with J gene TRBJ1-3; the D is unclear. Trimming took 1 base from V and 3 from J, leaving 10 bases between them. The CDR3 runs 15 residues. Germline loops: CDR1 KGHSH, CDR2 LQKENI. Here the CDR3 DNA reads TGTGCCAGCTCACCACAACGAGTTAGTGGAAACACCATATATTTT. Translating it yields CASSPQRVSGNTIYF.

V is TRBV19 and J is TRBJ2-4; the D gene is possibly TRBD1 (6 bases). Germline CDR1 and CDR2: LNHDA and SQIVND (reference sequence). The CDR3 sequence is 15 residues long. The V end lost 5 bases, the J end lost 1 base, and 12 bases lay between the germline ends. The CDR3 loop reads CASSLQGVAKNIQYF. The CDR3 bases are TGTGCCAGTAGTTTACAGGGCGTCGCCAAAAACATTCAGTACTTC.

This clone was observed a handful of times. The chain is built from TRBV4-2 and TRBJ1-1; no definite D call. V lost 0 bases, J lost 7 bases, and 9 bases lay in between. The CDR3 is 13 amino acids. Germline CDR1 reads LGHNA; CDR2 reads YNFKEQ. The CDR3 coding sequence is TGTGCCAGCAGCCAAGATCCCGGGATTGAAGCTTTCTTT. Its translation: CASSQDPGIEAFF.

The chain has TRBV13 and TRBJ1-3; TRBD1 matches 12 bases. There are 18 residues in the CDR3. V was pared by 0 bases and J by 4 bases, with 7 bases of the junction left unmatched. From germline, CDR1 is PRHDT and CDR2 FYEKMQ (reference sequence). The CDR3 DNA is TGTGCCAGCAGCTTAGGCCTGGGACAGGGGGCGTGGGGAAACACCATATATTTT. Its translation: CASSLGLGQGAWGNTIYF.

V usage is TRBV10-3 and J usage is TRBJ2-5; perhaps TRBD2 as D (5 bases). The CDR3 contains 13 residues. Trimming stripped 6 bases from V and 5 bases from J, with 13 bases between. Per germline, CDR1 ENHRY and CDR2 SYGVKD. CDR3 amino acids: CAISEAGGETQYF. The CDR3 nucleotides read TGTGCCATCAGCGAAGCAGGAGGTGAGACCCAGTACTTC.

V usage is TRBV7-9 and J usage is TRBJ2-2; the D gene is possibly TRBD2 (6 bases). The V end lost 7 bases, the J end lost 0 bases, and 9 bases lay between the germline ends. Germline CDR1 reads SEHNR; CDR2 reads FQNEAQ (reference sequence). This CDR3 is 14 amino acids long. CDR3 DNA sequence: TGTGCCAGCAAGGCTAGCGCGAACACCGGGGAGCTGTTTTTT. Translating it yields CASKASANTGELFF.

This rearrangement joins TRBV18 to TRBJ2-7; TRBD1 aligns across 7 bases. With 0 bases clipped from V and 5 bases from J, the junction kept 7 bases outside the gene matches. The germline V gene has CDR1 KGHSH and CDR2 LQKENI. The CDR3 spans 15 residues. CDR3 in DNA: TGTGCCAGCTCACCACCGTCAGGGGGATTTAACGAGCAGTACTTC. As protein: CASSPPSGGFNEQYF.

The gene calls are TRBV7-2 and TRBJ2-1; D may be TRBD2 (6 bases). Trimming left V 5 bases short and J 5 bases short, with 16 bases between. The CDR3 spans 15 residues. The germline gives CDR1 SGHTA, CDR2 FQGNSA. The CDR3 spells CASSLMGGRDNEQFF. The CDR3 bases are TGTGCCAGCAGCCTCATGGGGGGAAGGGACAATGAGCAGTTCTTC.

The CDR3 loop reads CASSDHLAVLSYNEQFF. CDR3 in DNA: TGTGCCAGCAGTGACCACTTAGCGGTCCTCTCCTACAATGAGCAGTTCTTC. The chain uses TRBV6-4 and TRBJ2-1, with D possibly matching TRBD2 (6 bases). Trimming removed 2 bases from V and 0 bases from J, with 14 bases in between. The CDR3 sequence is 17 residues long. The germline V gene encodes CDR1 MRHNA and CDR2 SNTAGT.

The chain has TRBV19 and TRBJ2-1; no clear D. Between the trimmed V and J ends, which lost 2 bases and 5 bases, there was a span of 4 bases. The CDR3 runs to 12 residues. Per germline, CDR1 LNHDA and CDR2 SQIVND (reference sequence). CDR3 bases: TGTGCCAGTAGTATACTAGACAATGAGCAGTTCTTC. It specifies CASSILDNEQFF.

This clone was detected once. The gene calls are TRBV28 and TRBJ1-5, with D possibly TRBD1 on 5 matching bases. The germline V and J ends were trimmed by 5 bases and 6 bases, with 11 bases remaining between them. The CDR3 covers 13 residues. Germline lookup yields CDR1 MDHEN and CDR2 SYDVKM. The CDR3 loop reads CASSGRGSQPQHF. As DNA, the CDR3 is TGTGCCAGCAGTGGGAGGGGCAGTCAGCCCCAGCATTTT.

The chain links TRBV28 to TRBJ1-4, with 8 bases aligning to TRBD1. This CDR3 is built from 16 residues. Trimming removed 3 bases from V and 6 bases from J; junction bases left unmatched: 9. Per germline, CDR1 MDHEN and CDR2 SYDVKM. DNA of the CDR3: TGTGCCAGCAGTTTTCAGGCAGGGGGCGCGTATGAAAAACTGTTTTTT. Protein product: CASSFQAGGAYEKLFF.